Presented here are 28 T cell receptor beta chains from one specimen sequenced in a study of blood T cell repertoires in COVID-19. Assay used: immunoSEQ multiplex PCR; TCRdb lists only in-frame clones, some missing. The repertoire holds about 220,000 clones, with 80% as singletons. Material for sequencing was peripheral blood. These receptor sequences come from a human donor in a cohort sampled during active COVID-19.

The rearrangement links TRBV7-2 to TRBJ2-2, with 7 nucleotides matching TRBD1. CDR3 length equals 15 residues. V shed 7 bases, J shed 2 bases, and the junction held 7 bases outside the gene matches. CDR1 SGHTA and CDR2 FQGNSA come from the germline V gene. The CDR3 DNA is TGTGCCAGCACCTATGGGACAGATAACACCGGGGAGCTGTTTTTT. Its protein product is CASTYGTDNTGELFF.

The chain is built from TRBV3-1 (or the pseudogene TRBV3-2) and TRBJ1-2, with TRBD1 identical over 9 bases. Losses at the gene ends were 4 bases for V and 4 bases for J; bases not matched to a gene: 7. The CDR3 length is 15 residues. Germline-derived CDR1 and CDR2 are LGHDT and YNNKEL (reference sequence). The CDR3 region is CASSLGTGTVYGYTF. Written as DNA, the CDR3 is TGTGCCAGCAGCCTTGGGACAGGGACGGTCTATGGCTACACCTTC.

The chain has TRBV25-1 and TRBJ1-2; 9 bases agree with TRBD1. Germline CDR1 reads MGHDK; CDR2 reads SYGVNS. There are 14 residues in the CDR3. J was trimmed by 4 bases and V by 3 bases; bases with no gene match: 3. CDR3 nucleotides: TGTGCCAGCAGTGACACAGGGGGCCCCTATGGCTACACCTTC. This encodes CASSDTGGPYGYTF.

The V and J genes are TRBV28 and TRBJ1-2; the match to TRBD1 covers 7 bases. Germline V gives CDR1 MDHEN, CDR2 SYDVKM. V trimming: 11 bases; J trimming: 0 bases; junction bases outside the gene matches: 6. This CDR3 region has 13 residues. CDR3 residues: CAVQGTSNYGYTF. CDR3 nucleotide sequence: TGTGCCGTACAGGGGACGTCTAACTATGGCTACACCTTC.

V and J are TRBV7-8 and TRBJ1-2; 7 bases align to TRBD1. From germline, CDR1 is SGHVS and CDR2 FQNEAQ. The CDR3 loop spans 15 amino acids. The V and J ends lost 7 bases and 5 bases, in that order; junction bases with no gene match: 13. The CDR3 coding sequence is TGTGCCAGCACCACAGGGGACGGATTTAGTTATGGCTACACCTTC. Encoded protein: CASTTGDGFSYGYTF.

In the case of this clone: The sample holds other DNA sequences that translate to the same CDR3. The V call is TRBV7-2, the J call TRBJ2-1, with D hard to call. Germline CDR1 is SGHTA and CDR2 is FQGNSA. This CDR3 is 15 amino acids long. V was pared by 0 bases and J by 0 bases, with 6 bases between. The chain's CDR3 is CASSLAVSSYNEQFF. CDR3 DNA: TGTGCCAGCAGCTTAGCAGTGAGCTCCTACAATGAGCAGTTCTTC.

The CDR3, as DNA: TGTGCCACCAGTGATCCAGGGGTTGACCAAGAGACCCAGTACTTC. It encodes CATSDPGVDQETQYF. The chain combines TRBV24-1 with TRBJ2-5; possible D gene TRBD1, 6 bases. V was trimmed by 3 bases and J by 0 bases, leaving 10 bases between them. Germline V gives CDR1 KGHDR, CDR2 SFDVKD. The CDR3 has 15 residues.

This clone was seen a few times. The rearrangement joins TRBV28 to TRBJ1-2, with D unclear. Per germline, CDR1 MDHEN and CDR2 SYDVKM. Deletions cut 8 bases from V and 4 bases from J, with 5 bases between. This CDR3 contains 10 residues. In DNA, the CDR3 is TGTGCCAGCGGGCCCTATGGCTACACCTTC. The encoded protein is CASGPYGYTF.

V gene TRBV2 combines with J gene TRBJ2-3; possibly TRBD2 for D (5 bases). The CDR3 length is 13 residues. In germline, CDR1 is SNHLY, CDR2 FYNNEI. Trimming removed 0 bases from V and 9 bases from J, with 10 bases in between. This CDR3 reads CASSEAPEATQYF. The CDR3 bases are TGTGCCAGCAGTGAAGCGCCGGAGGCGACGCAGTATTTT.

The V gene is TRBV5-1, the J gene TRBJ2-1; TRBD2 matches 11 bases. CDR1 is SGHRS and CDR2 is YFSETQ in the germline V gene. This CDR3 region has 18 residues. J lost 1 base, V lost 5 bases, and 11 bases had no gene match. CDR3 nucleotide sequence: TGCGCCAGCAGTCCTGTTAGCGGGGGGGCCGGGTCCTACAATGAGCAGTTCTTC. It encodes CASSPVSGGAGSYNEQFF.

The chain uses TRBV15 and TRBJ1-4; D is unclear. The germline gives CDR1 LNHNV, CDR2 YYDKDF (reference sequence). The CDR3 contains 15 residues. V dropped 0 bases and J dropped 4 bases, with 9 bases sitting between them. CDR3 sequence: CATSRDGRINEKLFF. The DNA of the CDR3 is TGTGCCACCAGCAGAGACGGCAGGATTAATGAAAAACTGTTTTTT.

This chain uses TRBV11-3 with TRBJ2-2; D remains ambiguous. V lost 3 bases and J 6 bases, leaving 8 bases between the germline ends. This CDR3 has 13 residues. The germline CDR1 and CDR2 sequences are SGHNT and YENEEA. The CDR3 here is CASSLRSPGELFF. CDR3 in DNA: TGTGCCAGCAGCTTGAGGTCGCCCGGGGAGCTGTTTTTT.

This clone was observed a handful of times. The chain employs TRBV6-6 and TRBJ1-1; TRBD1 is a possible D gene (6 bases). Trimming removed 6 bases at V and 5 bases at J, with 13 bases between. Germline V gene sequence: CDR1 MNHNY, CDR2 SVGAGI (reference sequence). The CDR3 has 13 amino acids. The CDR3 reads CASRARGWTEAFF. The CDR3 DNA reads as TGTGCCAGCAGAGCCAGGGGCTGGACTGAAGCTTTCTTT.

This clone was detected only once. The V gene is TRBV28, the J gene TRBJ1-3; D remains ambiguous. Germline V gene lookup returns CDR1 MDHEN and CDR2 SYDVKM. The ends were cut back, 7 bases at V and 0 bases at J, with 7 bases in the middle. CDR3 length equals 13 residues. The CDR3 region has the DNA TGTGCCAGCATGGAGTTCTCTGGAAACACCATATATTTT. This translates into CASMEFSGNTIYF.

The V call is TRBV30, the J call TRBJ1-6, with unresolved D. V was shortened by 4 bases and J by 6 bases, with 13 bases between the two germline ends. The CDR3 consists of 14 residues. CDR1 is GTSNPN and CDR2 is SVGIG in the germline V gene (reference sequence). The CDR3 bases are TGTGCCTGGACAGAATTTGAACGTAATTCACCCCTCCACTTT. Its protein product is CAWTEFERNSPLHF.

The chain links TRBV6-6 to TRBJ1-1, with TRBD1 identical over 9 bases. The CDR3 length is 15 residues. Germline V gene sequence: CDR1 MNHNY, CDR2 SVGAGI (reference sequence). Trimming at V came to 5 bases and at J to 4 bases, leaving 8 bases not matched to a gene. The CDR3 coding sequence is TGTGCCAGCAGTGACCACAGGGGGCTGGGCACTGAAGCTTTCTTT. It translates to CASSDHRGLGTEAFF.

The V gene is TRBV9, the J gene TRBJ1-4; no firm D call. CDR1 and CDR2 from the germline V gene are SGDLS and YYNGEE. This CDR3 is built from 14 residues. Between the trimmed V and J ends, which lost 2 bases and 5 bases, there was a span of 10 bases. CDR3 nucleotide sequence: TGTGCCAGCAGCGTGGGAGTCCAGAATGAAAAACTGTTTTTT. Residues: CASSVGVQNEKLFF.

V usage is TRBV6-5 and J usage is TRBJ1-6; D may be TRBD1 (5 bases). Germline lookup yields CDR1 MNHEY and CDR2 SVGAGI. Deletions cut 3 bases from V and 5 bases from J, with 11 bases between. The CDR3 length is 15 residues. The CDR3 reads CASSYAGPDNSPLHF. CDR3 nucleotide sequence: TGTGCCAGCAGTTATGCGGGGCCGGATAATTCACCCCTCCACTTT.

The chain carries TRBV6-5 and TRBJ2-3, with D possibly matching TRBD1 (6 bases). The CDR3 loop spans 15 amino acids. The V gene's germline CDR1 is MNHEY and CDR2 SVGAGI. V was trimmed by 6 bases and J by 3 bases, leaving 16 bases between them. The CDR3 DNA is TGTGCCAGCAGCCCAGGGGCGCCTCAAACAGATACGCAGTATTTT. Amino acids: CASSPGAPQTDTQYF.

The chain recombines TRBV10-3 with TRBJ1-1, with 8 bases aligning to TRBD1. This CDR3 comprises 17 residues. Germline CDR1 is ENHRY and CDR2 is SYGVKD. The ends lost 7 bases at V and 3 bases at J; junction bases unmatched: 16. CDR3 nucleotide sequence: TGTGCCATCAAGTCAGGACAGGGCTACCCGAGGGACACTGAAGCTTTCTTT. Translated: CAIKSGQGYPRDTEAFF.

This clone was seen more than once but under ten times. V gene TRBV9 combines with J gene TRBJ1-1; weak D call: TRBD1 (5 bases). Trimming shortened V by 3 bases and J by 0 bases, and 9 bases separated the two germline ends. This CDR3 contains 14 residues. The V gene's germline CDR1 is SGDLS and CDR2 YYNGEE. Here the CDR3 DNA reads TGTGCCAGCAGCGCCGGACACATGAACACTGAAGCTTTCTTT. Protein product: CASSAGHMNTEAFF.

V and J are TRBV7-9 and TRBJ2-3; a possible D gene is TRBD2 (6 bases). Germline CDR1 and CDR2: SEHNR and FQNEAQ (reference sequence). The CDR3 sequence is 16 residues long. Trimming shortened V by 5 bases and J by 3 bases, and 18 bases separated the two germline ends. CDR3: CASSPSIHAGTDTQYF. Written as DNA, the CDR3 is TGTGCCAGCAGCCCCAGCATCCACGCGGGGACAGATACGCAGTATTTT.

This clone was detected a few times. The gene calls are TRBV20-1 and TRBJ1-5; 7 bases match TRBD1. The CDR3 length is 16 residues. V was clipped by 3 bases and J by 4 bases; unmatched bases: 12. Germline-derived CDR1 and CDR2 are DFQATT and SNEGSKA (reference sequence). The CDR3 nucleotides read TGCAGTGCTAGTAAGCCGGTGACAGGGTTAAATCAGCCCCAGCATTTT. Residues: CSASKPVTGLNQPQHF.

The CDR3 loop reads CASSGREGGYTF. The CDR3 DNA reads as TGTGCCAGCAGCGGACGGGAGGGTGGCTACACCTTC. The chain couples TRBV2 to TRBJ1-2; no clear D. CDR1 and CDR2 (germline): SNHLY, FYNNEI. Between the trimmed V and J ends, which lost 6 bases and 7 bases, there was a span of 12 bases. This CDR3 has 12 amino acids.

V gene TRBV28 combines with J gene TRBJ1-5; D is ambiguous. V shed 6 bases and J shed 7 bases, with 10 bases lying between them. The CDR3 extends over 12 amino acids. Germline CDR1 MDHEN, CDR2 SYDVKM. DNA of the CDR3: TGTGCCAGCAGATTGGTTGGCCAGCCCCAGCATTTT. This encodes CASRLVGQPQHF.

The rearrangement joins TRBV5-4 to TRBJ2-7, with 9 bases matching TRBD2. With 4 bases clipped from V and 3 bases from J, the junction kept 8 bases outside the gene matches. In germline, CDR1 is SGHNT, CDR2 YYREEE (reference sequence). CDR3 size: 15 residues. The DNA of the CDR3 is TGTGCCAGCAGCCCGAAACAGCGGGAGGTCTACGAGCAGTACTTC. It translates to CASSPKQREVYEQYF. The full variable domain, rest sourced from reference TRBV5-4 and TRBJ2-7, is ETGVTQSPTHLIKTRGQQVTLRCSSQSGHNTVSWYQQALGQGPQFIFQYYREEENGRGNFPPRFSGLQFPNYSSELNVNALELDDSALYLCASSPKQREVYEQYFGPGTRLTVT.

The chain links TRBV4-3 to TRBJ1-1; 7 bases map to TRBD1. J was trimmed by 4 bases and V by 1 base; bases with no gene match: 3. The germline V gene encodes CDR1 LGHNA and CDR2 YSLEER. CDR3 length equals 14 residues. CDR3 protein: CASSQVAGGTEAFF. The CDR3 DNA reads as TGCGCCAGCAGCCAAGTAGCAGGGGGCACTGAAGCTTTCTTT.

Concerning this clone itself: The junction differs from germline at one of its ends, possibly a read error. The rearrangement uses TRBV5-6 and TRBJ2-7; 9 bases agree with TRBD2. The CDR3 has 14 amino acids. Germline V gene data show CDR1 as SGHDT and CDR2 as YYEEEE. The CDR3 is CASSLERGDSRWHF. CDR3 sequence (DNA): TGTGCCAGCAGCTTGGAGCGGGGGGACAGTCGTTGGCACTTC.